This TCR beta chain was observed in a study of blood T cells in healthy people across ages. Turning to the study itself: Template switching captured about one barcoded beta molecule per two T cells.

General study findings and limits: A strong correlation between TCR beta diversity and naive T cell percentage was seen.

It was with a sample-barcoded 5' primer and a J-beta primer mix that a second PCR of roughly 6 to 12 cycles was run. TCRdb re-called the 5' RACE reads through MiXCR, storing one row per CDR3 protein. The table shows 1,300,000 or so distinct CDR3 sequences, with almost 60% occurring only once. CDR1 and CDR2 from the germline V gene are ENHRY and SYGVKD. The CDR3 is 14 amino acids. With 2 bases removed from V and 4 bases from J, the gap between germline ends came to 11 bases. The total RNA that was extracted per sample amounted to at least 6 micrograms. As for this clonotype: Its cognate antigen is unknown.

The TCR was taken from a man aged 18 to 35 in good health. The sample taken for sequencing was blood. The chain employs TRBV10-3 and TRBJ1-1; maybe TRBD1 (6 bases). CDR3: CAISEETGSTEAFF. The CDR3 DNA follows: TGTGCCATCAGTGAGGAGACAGGCTCCACTGAAGCTTTCTTT.